The source of this T cell receptor (beta chain) is a study of human T cells and chemical hapten exposure. The wider study: Slight volume differences across pooled libraries mainly accounted for varying per-sample TCR yields.

MiXCR, run by TCRdb on the RACE reads, gives a single entry per CDR3 protein. The repertoire holds 50,000 or so distinct CDR3 sequences, with 9.5% to 12% as singletons. As to time point: patch test 1, 2 weeks after DPC sensitization. Treatment: therapeutic diphenylcyclopropenone sensitization with weekly scalp DPC. Unfractionated whole blood was the source from which total RNA was extracted. This clonotype appeared many times. In germline, CDR1 is SGHDT, CDR2 YYEEEE. The CDR3 runs to 15 residues. V lost 2 bases and J lost 6, with 14 bases in between. The chain joins TRBV5-6 to TRBJ1-4, with D possibly matching TRBD1 (5 bases). Material: whole blood, obtained in connection with sensitization to the hapten diphenylcyclopropenone (DPC). The sequence came from a woman aged 40 to 50 with alopecia areata. Some clones in this sample may be carry-over from other donors' samples. CDR3 nucleotides: TGTGCCAGCAGCTTCCGGGGCGTCGGGGATGAAAAACTGTTTTTT. Translating gives CASSFRGVGDEKLFF. The variable domain in full, completed from reference TRBV5-6 and TRBJ1-4, reads DAGVTQSPTHLIKTRGQQVTLRCSPKSGHDTVSWYQQALGQGPQFIFQYYEEEERQRGNFPDRFSGHQFPNYSSELNVNALLLGDSALYLCASSFRGVGDEKLFFGSGTQLSVL.